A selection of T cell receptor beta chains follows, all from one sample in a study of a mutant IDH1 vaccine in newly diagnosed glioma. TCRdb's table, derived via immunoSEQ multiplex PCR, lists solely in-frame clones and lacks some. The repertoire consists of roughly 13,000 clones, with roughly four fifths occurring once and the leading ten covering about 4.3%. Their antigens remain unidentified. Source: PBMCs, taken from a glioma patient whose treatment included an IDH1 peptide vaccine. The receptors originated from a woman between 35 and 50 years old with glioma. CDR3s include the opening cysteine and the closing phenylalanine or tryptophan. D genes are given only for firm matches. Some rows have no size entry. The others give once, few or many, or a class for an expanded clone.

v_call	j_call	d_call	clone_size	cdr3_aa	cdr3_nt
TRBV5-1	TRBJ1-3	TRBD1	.	CASSDRGDAGNTIYF	TGCGCCAGCAGCGACAGGGGAGACGCTGGAAACACCATATATTTT
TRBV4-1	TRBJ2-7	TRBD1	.	CASSQDRGTGGIYEQYF	TGCGCCAGCAGCCAAGATCGGGGGACAGGGGGCATCTACGAGCAGTACTTC
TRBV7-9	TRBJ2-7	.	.	CAVEFGSYEQYF	TGTGCCGTGGAATTCGGGTCCTACGAGCAGTACTTC
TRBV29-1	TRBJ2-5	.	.	CSVVRGNQETQYF	TGCAGCGTTGTAAGGGGAAACCAAGAGACCCAGTACTTC
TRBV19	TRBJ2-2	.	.	CASTPRVAGELFF	TGTGCCAGTACCCCCAGGGTCGCCGGGGAGCTGTTTTTT
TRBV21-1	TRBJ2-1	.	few	CASSKEERGLTDEQFF	TGTGCCAGCAGCAAAGAGGAGAGGGGACTAACCGATGAGCAGTTCTTC
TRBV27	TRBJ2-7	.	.	CASSSWLGDEQYF	TGTGCCAGCAGTTCGTGGCTCGGGGACGAGCAGTACTTC
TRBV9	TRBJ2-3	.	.	CASSVGTSLGTDTQYF	TGTGCCAGCAGCGTAGGAACATCCCTGGGCACAGATACGCAGTATTTT
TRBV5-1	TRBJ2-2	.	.	CASSLRRRNTGELFF	TGCGCCAGCAGCTTACGAAGGAGGAACACCGGGGAGCTGTTTTTT
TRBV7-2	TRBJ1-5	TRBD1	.	CASSPGTGGFQPQHF	TGTGCCAGCAGCCCCGGGACAGGCGGATTTCAGCCCCAGCATTTT
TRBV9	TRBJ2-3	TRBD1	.	CASSPGQGGTDTQYF	TGTGCCAGCAGCCCCGGACAGGGGGGCACAGATACGCAGTATTTT
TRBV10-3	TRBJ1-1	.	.	CAIRRDLNTEAFF	TGTGCCATCCGTAGGGATCTGAACACTGAAGCTTTCTTT
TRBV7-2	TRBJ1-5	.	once	CASSLDGMGNQPQHF	TGTGCCAGCAGCTTAGACGGGATGGGCAATCAGCCCCAGCATTTT
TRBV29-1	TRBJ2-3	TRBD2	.	CSVEGLAGTSTDTQYF	TGCAGCGTTGAGGGACTAGCGGGCACTAGCACAGATACGCAGTATTTT
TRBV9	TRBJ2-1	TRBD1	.	CASSGDPDRALTYNEQFF	TGTGCCAGCAGCGGAGACCCCGACAGGGCTCTTACCTACAATGAGCAGTTCTTC
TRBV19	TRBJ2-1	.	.	CASSWGQGPNNEQFF	TGTGCCAGTAGCTGGGGGCAGGGGCCCAACAATGAGCAGTTCTTC
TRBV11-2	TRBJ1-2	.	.	CASSLGDGYYGYTF	TGTGCCAGCAGCTTAGGGGATGGGTATTATGGCTACACCTTC
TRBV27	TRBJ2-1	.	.	CASSLSGTPKFF	TGTGCCAGCAGTCTCTCCGGGACTCCCAAGTTCTTC
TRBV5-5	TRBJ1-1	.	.	CASSQWTDLRLAFF	TGTGCCAGCAGCCAGTGGACTGATCTGCGATTAGCTTTCTTT
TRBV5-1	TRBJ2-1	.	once	CASSHRGEGLQFF	TGCGCCAGCAGCCATCGAGGAGAGGGCTTGCAGTTCTTC
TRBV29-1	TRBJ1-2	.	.	CSANYRVGAGYTF	TGCAGCGCTAATTACAGGGTTGGGGCCGGCTACACCTTC
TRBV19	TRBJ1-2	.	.	CATPSVHGYTF	TGTGCCACTCCCTCGGTTCACGGCTACACCTTC
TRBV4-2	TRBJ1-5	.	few	CASSQAMTFPNSQPQHF	TGTGCCAGCAGCCAAGCGATGACCTTTCCGAATAGTCAGCCCCAGCATTTT
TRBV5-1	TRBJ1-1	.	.	CASSWTENTEAFF	TGCGCCAGCAGCTGGACAGAGAACACTGAAGCTTTCTTT
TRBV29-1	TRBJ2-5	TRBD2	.	CSVGTSGETQYF	TGCAGCGTAGGGACTAGCGGAGAGACCCAGTACTTC
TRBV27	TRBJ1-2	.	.	CASSYGTSYGYTF	TGTGCCAGCAGTTACGGGACCTCATATGGCTACACCTTC
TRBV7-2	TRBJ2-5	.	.	CASSLRQRKTQYF	TGTGCCAGCAGCTTACGACAGCGGAAGACCCAGTACTTC
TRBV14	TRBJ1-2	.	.	CASSQNSVGGYGYTF	TGTGCCAGCAGCCAGAATTCCGTAGGTGGATATGGCTACACCTTC
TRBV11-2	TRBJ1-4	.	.	CASSPGEKLFF	TGTGCCAGCAGTCCAGGCGAAAAACTGTTTTTT
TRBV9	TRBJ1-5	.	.	CASSVPRSICIRLRQPQHF	TGTGCCAGCAGCGTTCCGCGGTCTATATGTATCAGGCTACGGCAGCCCCAGCATTTT
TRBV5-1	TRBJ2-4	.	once	CASSEAAKNIQYF	TGCGCCAGCAGTGAGGCGGCCAAAAACATTCAGTACTTC
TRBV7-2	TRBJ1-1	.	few	CASKSRGSPEAFF	TGTGCCAGCAAGAGCCGGGGGTCACCTGAAGCTTTCTTT
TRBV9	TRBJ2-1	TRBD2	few	CASSATTGTSVEQFF	TGTGCCAGCAGCGCCACTACCGGGACTAGCGTTGAGCAGTTCTTC
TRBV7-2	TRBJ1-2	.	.	CASSVGGIYGYTF	TGTGCCAGCAGCGTCGGAGGAATATATGGCTACACCTTC
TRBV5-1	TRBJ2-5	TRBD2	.	CASSGSAGRETQYF	TGCGCCAGCAGCGGTTCAGCGGGGCGGGAGACCCAGTACTTC
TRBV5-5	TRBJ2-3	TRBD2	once	CASSIRLAGGTDTQYF	TGTGCCAGCAGCATACGACTAGCGGGAGGCACAGATACGCAGTATTTT
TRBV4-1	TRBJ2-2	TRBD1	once	CASSQGQGRAGELFF	TGCGCCAGCAGCCAAGGACAGGGTCGGGCCGGGGAGCTGTTTTTT
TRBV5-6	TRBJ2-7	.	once	CASSLRGAYEQYF	TGTGCCAGCAGCCTTCGTGGGGCCTACGAGCAGTACTTC
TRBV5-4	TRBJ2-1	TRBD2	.	CASSLAGGGVNEQFF	TGTGCCAGCAGCCTAGCGGGGGGTGGAGTCAATGAGCAGTTCTTC
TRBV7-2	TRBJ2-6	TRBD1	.	CASSFRGQGVFSGANVLTF	TGTGCCAGCAGCTTTAGGGGACAGGGGGTGTTTTCTGGGGCCAACGTCCTGACTTTC
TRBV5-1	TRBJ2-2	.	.	CASSPRGATGELFF	TGCGCCAGCAGCCCCCGAGGTGCCACCGGGGAGCTGTTTTTT
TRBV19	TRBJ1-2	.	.	CASSIAGAGYTF	TGTGCCAGTAGTATTGCGGGGGCCGGCTACACCTTC
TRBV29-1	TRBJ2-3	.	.	CSVCRSRALTDTQYF	TGCAGCGTATGTAGATCAAGGGCGCTCACAGATACGCAGTATTTT
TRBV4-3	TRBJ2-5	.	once	CASSQSVRGGPQETQYF	TGCGCCAGCAGCCAGTCCGTGAGAGGGGGGCCACAAGAGACCCAGTACTTC
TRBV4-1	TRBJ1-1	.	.	CASSQERVTEAFF	TGCGCCAGCAGCCAAGAAAGAGTCACTGAAGCTTTCTTT
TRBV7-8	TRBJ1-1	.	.	CASSPRRGGSKNTEAFF	TGTGCCAGCAGCCCGAGGAGGGGAGGGTCTAAGAACACTGAAGCTTTCTTT
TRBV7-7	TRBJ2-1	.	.	CASSLALGSREQFF	TGTGCTAGCAGCTTAGCGTTGGGGAGCCGGGAGCAGTTCTTC
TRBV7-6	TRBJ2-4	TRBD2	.	CASSSYPAVAGGENIQYF	TGTGCCAGCAGCTCCTACCCCGCCGTGGCGGGGGGGGAAAACATTCAGTACTTC
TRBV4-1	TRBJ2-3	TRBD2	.	CASSQVGAGGTNTDTQYF	TGCGCCAGCAGCCAAGTGGGGGCGGGGGGAACTAACACAGATACGCAGTATTTT
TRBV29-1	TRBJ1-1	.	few	CSARDTEAFF	TGCAGCGCCCGGGACACTGAAGCTTTCTTT
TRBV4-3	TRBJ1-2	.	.	CASSPGRTLVYGYTF	TGCGCCAGCAGCCCGGGACGGACGTTGGTCTATGGCTACACCTTC
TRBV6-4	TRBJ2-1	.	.	CASSGDPSGREQFF	TGTGCCAGCAGTGGGGACCCTTCGGGTCGTGAGCAGTTCTTC
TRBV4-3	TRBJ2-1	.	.	CASSQELGAHEQFF	TGCGCCAGCAGCCAAGAACTGGGGGCGCATGAGCAGTTCTTC
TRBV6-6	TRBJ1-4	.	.	CASSYIGREEKLFF	TGTGCCAGCAGTTATATAGGCAGGGAGGAAAAACTGTTTTTT
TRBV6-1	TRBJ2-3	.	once	CASRAGVDTQYF	TGTGCCAGCAGGGCCGGGGTAGATACGCAGTATTTT